This TCR beta chain was sequenced for a study of STAT3 mutations in large granular lymphocyte leukemia. This clone has just a few counts. Its antigen is unknown. The study's findings and limits: Some patients had dominant TCR clones larger than their STAT3 mutant burden. Treatment regimens differed across patients between samplings. No sample exists from the first appearance of each clone. At least one immunodominant TCR beta clonotype appeared in every T-cell large granular lymphocyte leukemia patient.

Here immunoSEQ multiplex PCR was the method, and the copy in TCRdb shows in-frame clones only, minus some. The table records over 1,000 clones, around 48% of them present only once. CDR3 length: 13 residues. The V end was cut by 5 bases, the J end by 7 bases, with 13 bases between. Looked up from germline, CDR1 is SGHRS and CDR2 is YFSETQ. The chain combines TRBV5-1 with TRBJ1-5, with D possibly TRBD1 on 5 matching bases. This sequence was found in a male patient aged 45-60 years with T-cell large granular lymphocyte leukemia. Some clones in this sample may be carry-over from other donors' samples. The specimen sequenced was peripheral blood mononuclear cells. The CDR3 DNA follows: TGCGCCAGCAGGGAAAGGGGAGGACAGCCCCAGCATTTT. Translating it yields CASRERGGQPQHF.